This passage covers 6 T cell receptor beta chains from one sample sequenced in a study of post-analysis software for immune sequencing data. General study findings and limits: Relative to controls, patients had 4 or 5 TRBV segments at higher frequency, with TRBV5-6, TRBV5-1 and TRBV20-1 among these.

The TCR beta cDNA libraries carried unique molecular identifiers. TCRdb recomputed calls from the PCR reads with MiXCR, one row per CDR3 protein. This table has hundreds of thousands of distinct CDR3 sequences, roughly 27% appearing once. Which antigens these TCRs recognize remains unknown. The sequenced material came from blood. The receptors derive from a girl aged 10 to 17 with multiple sclerosis.

The J gene is TRBJ2-1, the V gene TRBV7-2, with D perhaps assigned TRBD1 or TRBD2 (5 bases each). Germline CDR1 reads SGHTA; CDR2 reads FQGNSA. This CDR3 contains 16 residues. Trimming removed 5 bases from V and 0 bases from J, with 14 bases in between. The CDR3, as DNA: TGTGCCAGCAGCAGGGACGGTGGAGGCTCCTACAATGAGCAGTTCTTC. The encoded protein is CASSRDGGGSYNEQFF.

This chain connects TRBV28 to TRBJ2-1; D is unclear. V was cut by 1 base and J by 4 bases, with 17 bases left in between. The CDR3 consists of 17 residues. Germline CDR1 reads MDHEN; CDR2 reads SYDVKM. CDR3 in amino acids: CASSLLGVIQGYNEQFF. In DNA, the CDR3 is TGTGCCAGCAGTTTATTGGGCGTAATCCAAGGATACAATGAGCAGTTCTTC. Full variable domain (outside the CDR3, taken from reference TRBV28 and TRBJ2-1): DVKVTQSSRYLVKRTGEKVFLECVQDMDHENMFWYRQDPGLGLRLIYFSYDVKMKEKGDIPEGYSVSREKKERFSLILESASTNQTSMYLCASSLLGVIQGYNEQFFGPGTRLTVL.

In its sample, this clonotype was seen many times. This chain links TRBV5-1 with TRBJ2-6; weak D call: TRBD2 (5 bases). This CDR3 is 13 amino acids long. Trimming pared 7 bases from V and 8 bases from J, leaving 13 bases between. Germline-derived CDR1 and CDR2 are SGHRS and YFSETQ. In DNA form, the CDR3 reads TGCGCCAGCGGTACGACGGGGTCCAACGTCCTGACTTTC. Translation: CASGTTGSNVLTF.

This clonotype has a count of ten or more. The chain uses TRBV7-2 and TRBJ2-7; 8 nucleotides match TRBD1. There are 14 residues in the CDR3. Germline V CDR1 and CDR2: SGHTA, FQGNSA. V trimming: 5 bases; J trimming: 3 bases; junction bases outside the gene matches: 6. CDR3 sequence reads: CASSPSTGVYEQYF. The CDR3 DNA follows: TGTGCCAGCAGCCCCTCGACAGGGGTCTACGAGCAGTACTTC.

This chain uses TRBV4-1 with TRBJ2-7; weak D call: TRBD1 (5 bases). The germline CDR1 and CDR2 sequences are MGHRA and YSYEKL. Trimming took off 5 bases at V and 3 bases at J, with 14 bases between the two ends. The CDR3 runs to 14 residues. The CDR3 coding sequence is TGCGCCAGCAGCATGGAGACAGAGAGCTACGAGCAGTACTTC. Its protein product is CASSMETESYEQYF.

V usage is TRBV7-2 and J usage is TRBJ2-3, with D possibly matching TRBD2 (6 bases). Germline V gives CDR1 SGHTA, CDR2 FQGNSA. The CDR3 runs 16 residues. Trimming cost V 3 bases and J 1 base, with 14 bases left between them. The CDR3 reads CASSLTGDPRTDTQYF. In DNA, the CDR3 is TGTGCCAGCAGCTTGACGGGGGATCCACGCACAGATACGCAGTATTTT.